These T cell receptor beta chains were read from a single sample in a study of cytomegalovirus exposure and HLA in healthy donors. The table came from immunoSEQ multiplex PCR; TCRdb's copy has only in-frame clones and leaves some out. The sample lists roughly 56,000 clones; over 75% were seen once. Material: PBMCs. All receptors derive from a boy between 10 and 17 years old in good health and CMV-seropositive. Each CDR3 is given with its conserved first and last residue. Some rows mark clone size as missing; the rest say once, few, many or name a class of expanded clone.

>TRBJ2-3|.|TRBV7-9
CASSPIETGVRGDTQYF
>TRBJ1-2|.|TRBV19
CASSRTRTDGYTF
>TRBJ2-3|.|TRBV14
CASSDMLSDTQYF
>TRBJ2-2|.|TRBV6-5
CATQRGANGELFF
>TRBJ2-7|.|TRBV5-8
CASSPDRGVNEQYF
>TRBJ1-2|.|TRBV27
CASGTGSWGYTF
>TRBJ1-2|.|TRBV7-2
CASSWTGIGYTF
>TRBJ1-1|.|TRBV6-6
CASSHGTSGGSAFF
>TRBJ2-3|few|TRBV29-1
CTIRTSSNTDTQYF
>TRBJ1-5|few|TRBV29-1
CSVGPGTNQPQHF
>TRBJ1-6|.|TRBV2
CASHPAARNSPPHF
>TRBJ2-2|.|TRBV6-1
CAAPGEGGLGGELFF
>TRBJ2-2|.|TRBV7-6
CASSGRAQGADTGELFF
>TRBJ2-1|.|TRBV7-9
CASRGRRNEQFF
>TRBJ2-5|.|TRBV5-1
CASSLVLQETQYF
>TRBJ1-5|.|TRBV2
CASNPGESNQPQHF
>TRBJ2-3|once|TRBV5-1
CASSYRQVFTDTQYF
>TRBJ2-3|.|TRBV19
CASASDWISTDTQYF
>TRBJ2-3|few|TRBV11-2
CASSSPETSTDTQYF
>TRBJ2-7|.|TRBV6-1
CASSVRGYSATYEQYF
>TRBJ2-7|.|TRBV6-5
CASSYFGAAYEQYF
>TRBJ1-5|.|TRBV6-1
CASVMQYSNQPQHF
>TRBJ2-7|once|TRBV7-6
CASSPMAGGHEQYF
>TRBJ2-1|few|TRBV7-2
CASSSPGTGRYNEQFF
>TRBJ1-4|.|TRBV6-5
CASRQGVWEKLFF
>TRBJ2-7|.|TRBV20-1
CSASGPYEQYF
>TRBJ1-5|.|TRBV13
CASTRGGWGNQPQHF
>.|.|TRBV11-2
CASSYSFGTSGGRTYEQYF